This TCR beta chain was recovered during a study of T cell repertoires in cytomegalovirus infection. Study summary: Matching HLA type, along with CMV infection, was indicated by public TCR beta signatures.

TCRdb reanalysed the reads using MiXCR and keeps one entry per CDR3 protein. The sample has under 350,000 distinct CDR3 sequences; 9.5% are singletons. Notes on this clonotype: The antigen is undetermined.

The CDR3 length is 12 residues. The germline V gene encodes CDR1 MDHEN and CDR2 SYDVKM. Trimming took 5 bases from V and 5 from J; bases not matched to a gene: 3. General observations from the study: People with CMV and the relevant HLA were identified by cumulative public TCR beta family frequency. In two of eight donors, the top clonotype was HLA-C-restricted CMV-specific.

The chain recombines TRBV28 with TRBJ2-7; 7 nucleotides align to TRBD2. Sequences were obtained from PBMCs. The TCR originated in a human donor in good health (CMV status not recorded). Some clones in this sample may be carry-over from other donors' samples. The CDR3 nucleotides are TGTGCCAGCAGTGGGGAGGGACACGAGCAGTACTTC. Its protein is CASSGEGHEQYF.